This TCR beta chain was captured by sequencing in a study of beta chain features in type 1 diabetes. Overall study context: Examination of sorted cells across all samples involved about 100,000,000 cells. The study, taken as a whole, reports: The similarity of naive, central memory and Treg TCRB repertoires appeared greater among patients than among healthy donors.

The V gene end was trimmed by 5 bases and the J gene end by 11 bases; junction bases not matched to a gene: 11. The CDR3 consists of 13 residues. The germline V gene has CDR1 SQVTM and CDR2 ANQGSEA. Investigators reverse transcribed all isolated RNA, so they sequenced expressed TCRB transcripts. Clones were read by immunoSEQ multiplex PCR, and TCRdb kept only the in-frame ones, dropping some. The repertoire includes about 360,000 clones, around 12% of them detected once, and about 0.017% sits in the top ten. In its sample, this clone was seen a few times. Its specificity is unknown. The origin of this receptor is a man aged 18 to 30 in good health. The sample taken for sequencing was naive CD4+ T cells from blood. V and J are TRBV29-1 and TRBJ1-1; 10 nucleotides match TRBD1. CDR3 protein: CSVNGWTGGEAFF. CDR3 DNA sequence: TGCAGCGTTAACGGGTGGACAGGGGGGGAGGCTTTCTTT.